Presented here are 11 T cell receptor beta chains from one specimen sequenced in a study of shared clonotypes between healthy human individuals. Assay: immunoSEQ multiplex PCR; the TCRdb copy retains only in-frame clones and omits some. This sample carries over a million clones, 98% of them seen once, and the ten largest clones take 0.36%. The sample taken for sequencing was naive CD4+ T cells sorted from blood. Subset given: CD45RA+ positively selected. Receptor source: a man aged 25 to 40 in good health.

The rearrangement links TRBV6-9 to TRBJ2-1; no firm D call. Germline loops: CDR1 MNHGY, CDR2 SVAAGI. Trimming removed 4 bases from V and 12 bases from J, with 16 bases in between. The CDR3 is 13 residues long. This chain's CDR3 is CASSLSFVERQFF. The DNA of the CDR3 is TGTGCCAGCAGTTTATCATTTGTGGAGAGGCAGTTCTTC.

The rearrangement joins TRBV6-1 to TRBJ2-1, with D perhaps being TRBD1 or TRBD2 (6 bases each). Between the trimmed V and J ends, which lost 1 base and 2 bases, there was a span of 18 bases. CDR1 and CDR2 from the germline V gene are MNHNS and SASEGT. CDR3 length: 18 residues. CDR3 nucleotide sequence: TGTGCCAGCAGTGAAGGCCTCCGGGGGCAGACTACCTACAATGAGCAGTTCTTC. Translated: CASSEGLRGQTTYNEQFF.

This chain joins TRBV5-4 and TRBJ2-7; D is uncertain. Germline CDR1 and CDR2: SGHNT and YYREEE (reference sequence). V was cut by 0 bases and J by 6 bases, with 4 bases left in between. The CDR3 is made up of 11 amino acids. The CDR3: CASSLGAEQYF. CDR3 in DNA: TGTGCCAGCAGCTTGGGAGCCGAGCAGTACTTC.

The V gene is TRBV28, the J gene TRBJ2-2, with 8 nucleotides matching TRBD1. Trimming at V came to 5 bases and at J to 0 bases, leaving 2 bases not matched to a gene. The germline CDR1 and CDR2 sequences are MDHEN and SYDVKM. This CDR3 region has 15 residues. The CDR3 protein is CASSMDRANTGELFF. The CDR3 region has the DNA TGTGCCAGCAGTATGGACAGGGCGAACACCGGGGAGCTGTTTTTT.

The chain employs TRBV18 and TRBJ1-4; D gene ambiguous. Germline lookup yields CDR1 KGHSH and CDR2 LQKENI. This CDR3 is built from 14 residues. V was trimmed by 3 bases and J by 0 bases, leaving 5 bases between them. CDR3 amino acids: CASSPQSTNEKLFF. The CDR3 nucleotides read TGTGCCAGCTCACCCCAATCAACTAATGAAAAACTGTTTTTT.

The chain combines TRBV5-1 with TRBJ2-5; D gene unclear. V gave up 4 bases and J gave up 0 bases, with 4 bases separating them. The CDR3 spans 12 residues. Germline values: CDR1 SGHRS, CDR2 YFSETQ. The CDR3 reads CASSQYQETQYF. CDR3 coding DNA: TGCGCCAGCAGCCAGTACCAAGAGACCCAGTACTTC.

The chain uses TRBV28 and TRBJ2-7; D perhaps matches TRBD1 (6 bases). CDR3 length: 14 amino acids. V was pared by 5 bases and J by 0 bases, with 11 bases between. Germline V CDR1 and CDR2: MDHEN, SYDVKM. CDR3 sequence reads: CASSPWDISYEQYF. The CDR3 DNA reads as TGTGCCAGCAGTCCATGGGACATCTCCTACGAGCAGTACTTC.

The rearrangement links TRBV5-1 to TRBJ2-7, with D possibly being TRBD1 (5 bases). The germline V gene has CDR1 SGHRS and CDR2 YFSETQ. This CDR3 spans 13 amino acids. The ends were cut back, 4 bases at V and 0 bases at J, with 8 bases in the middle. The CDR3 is CASSPGNSYEQYF. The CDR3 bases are TGCGCCAGCAGCCCAGGGAACTCCTACGAGCAGTACTTC.

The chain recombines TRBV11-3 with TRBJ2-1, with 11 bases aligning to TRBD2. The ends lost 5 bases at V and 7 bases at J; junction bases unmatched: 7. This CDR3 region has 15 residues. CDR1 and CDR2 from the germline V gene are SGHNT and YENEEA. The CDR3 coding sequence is TGTGCCAGCAGCCCAGAGACTAGCGGGGTAAATGAGCAGTTCTTC. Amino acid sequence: CASSPETSGVNEQFF. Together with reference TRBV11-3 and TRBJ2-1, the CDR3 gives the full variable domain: EAGVVQSPRYKIIEKKQPVAFWCNPISGHNTLYWYLQNLGQGPELLIRYENEEAVDDSQLPKDRFSAERLKGVDSTLKIQPAELGDSAVYLCASSPETSGVNEQFFGPGTRLTVL.

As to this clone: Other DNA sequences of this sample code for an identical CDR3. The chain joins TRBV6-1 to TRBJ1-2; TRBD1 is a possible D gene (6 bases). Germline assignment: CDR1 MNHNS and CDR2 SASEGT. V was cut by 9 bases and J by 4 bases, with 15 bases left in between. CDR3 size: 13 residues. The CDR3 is CASSLDSIYGYTF. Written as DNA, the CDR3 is TGTGCCAGTAGCTTGGACAGTATCTATGGCTACACCTTC.

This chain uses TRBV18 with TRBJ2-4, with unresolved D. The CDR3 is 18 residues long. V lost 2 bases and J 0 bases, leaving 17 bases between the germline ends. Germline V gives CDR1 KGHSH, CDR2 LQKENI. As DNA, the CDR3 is TGTGCCAGCTCACCATATCCGTCAAGGAGCCTAGCCAAAAACATTCAGTACTTC. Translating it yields CASSPYPSRSLAKNIQYF.